The sequence of this T cell receptor (beta chain) was determined in a study of T cells in women clearing cervical HPV infection. About the study: Case blood was drawn when the lesion was first found; control blood after infection became undetectable. Study-level findings and limits: TRBV6-7 abundance was lower in cases than controls (around 0.11% versus 0.15%).

Concerning this clone: Its matching antigen is unknown. Read sequence stops 3 residues before the CDR3 end, and the germline J gene provides the missing end.

The assay was immunoSEQ multiplex PCR, and TCRdb's table has in-frame clones only and misses some. The sample spans roughly 32,000 clones; the ten largest clones claim roughly 3.6%. Germline V CDR1 and CDR2: MDHEN, SYDVKM. V lost 2 bases, J lost 2 bases, and 6 bases lay in between. The CDR3 is 13 residues long. Prevalent HPV16 infections were excluded; only incident single HPV16 infections included. The genes are TRBV28 and TRBJ2-5, with no clear D. This TCR was sampled from a woman aged 18 to 75 with a cervical HPV16 infection that either progressed to CIN3+ or cleared (not recorded which). Specimen: blood buffy coat. Partial CDR3 DNA: TGTGCCAGCAGTTTAGGCAGACAAGAGACC. It is translated as CASSLGRQET. The entire CDR3 sequence reads CASSLGRQETQYF.